Listed below are T cell receptor beta chains from one sample, sequenced in a study of cytomegalovirus exposure and HLA in healthy donors. Produced via immunoSEQ multiplex PCR; TCRdb's table is partial and in-frame only. This sample yields 100,000 to 150,000 clones, of which roughly 68% are seen a single time; roughly 4% belongs to the top ten. The sample comprised PBMCs. These receptors were collected from a woman aged 45-65 years in good health and CMV-seropositive. The CDR3 runs from the conserved cysteine through the conserved F or W. Each record gives: D gene, clone size, J gene, V gene, CDR3 DNA, CDR3 protein. D genes are given only for firm matches. Where a row states a size, it is once, few, many or the class of an expanded clone; other rows omit it.

TRBD1	once	TRBJ1-1	TRBV6-5	TGTGCCAGCAGTGGGAAGGGACAGGGAATCACTGAAGCTTTCTTT	CASSGKGQGITEAFF
NA	NA	TRBJ2-3	TRBV11-2	TGTGCCAGCAGCTTTGCAGGTAACACAGATACGCAGTATTTT	CASSFAGNTDTQYF
TRBD1	once	TRBJ2-7	TRBV19	TGTGCCAGTAGGCTTAAGACAGGGGACTACGAGCAGTACTTC	CASRLKTGDYEQYF
NA	NA	TRBJ1-4	TRBV9	TGTGCCAGCAGCCCGGGCGGGGGCGGGGAAAAACTGTTTTTT	CASSPGGGGEKLFF
NA	NA	TRBJ2-1	TRBV5-1	TGCGCCAGCACGACGGGAGCGGGTAGTAACAATGAGCAGTTCTTC	CASTTGAGSNNEQFF
NA	once	TRBJ2-7	TRBV6-5	TGTGCCAGCACCCAGGCGACAGCAAGCTACGAGCAGTACTTC	CASTQATASYEQYF
NA	NA	TRBJ2-1	TRBV7-9	TGTGCCAGCAGCACCGACTGGAGCTCCTACAATGAGCAGTTCTTC	CASSTDWSSYNEQFF
NA	NA	TRBJ1-3	TRBV7-9	TGTGCCAGCACCCCAGCAGGGGCATCGTCTGGAAACACCATATATTTT	CASTPAGASSGNTIYF
NA	NA	TRBJ2-2	TRBV9	TGTGCCAGCAGCCCCCGGACCGGGGAGCTGTTTTTT	CASSPRTGELFF
TRBD1	NA	TRBJ1-4	TRBV29-1	TGCAGCGCAAGGACAGGGTTAAATGAAAAACTGTTTTTT	CSARTGLNEKLFF
NA	NA	TRBJ2-3	TRBV30	TGTGCCTGGAGTGTAGTTGGCGATACGCAGTATTTT	CAWSVVGDTQYF
TRBD1	NA	TRBJ1-2	TRBV7-9	TGTGCCAGCAGCTTTGGGCAGGGGGCGGAAGGAGGCTACACCTTC	CASSFGQGAEGGYTF
NA	NA	TRBJ2-2	TRBV7-7	TGTGCCAGCAGCTATGGCTGGACAACGAACACCGGGGAGCTGTTTTTT	CASSYGWTTNTGELFF
NA	NA	TRBJ2-5	TRBV28	TGTGCCAGCAGTTACTTAGAGACCCAGTACTTC	CASSYLETQYF
TRBD1	NA	TRBJ1-4	TRBV10-3	TGTGCCATCGGGGGACAGGCTGCAACTAATGAAAAACTGTTTTTT	CAIGGQAATNEKLFF
TRBD2	NA	TRBJ2-2	TRBV6-4	TGTGCCAGCAGTGACCGGGGGGAAGCCGGGGAGCTGTTTTTT	CASSDRGEAGELFF
TRBD1	NA	TRBJ1-5	TRBV19	TGTGCCAGTACCCCGGACAGGGTTGTGTTCCCCCAGCATTTT	CASTPDRVVFPQHF
TRBD1	NA	TRBJ2-3	TRBV5-8	TGTGCCAGCAGCTTTCTTGGACAGGGCACAGATACGCAGTATTTT	CASSFLGQGTDTQYF
TRBD1	NA	TRBJ1-2	TRBV14	TGTGCCAGCAGCCCCGACAGGGGAATCGGCTACACCTTC	CASSPDRGIGYTF
TRBD1	NA	TRBJ1-4	TRBV7-2	TGTGCCAGCAGCTTAACCGGGACAGCTGAAAAACTGTTTTTT	CASSLTGTAEKLFF
TRBD1	NA	TRBJ1-6	TRBV7-6	TGTGCCAGCAGACAGAGGACAGGGGGTAATTCACCCCTCCACTTT	CASRQRTGGNSPLHF
NA	NA	TRBJ2-1	TRBV4-2	TGTGCCAGCAGCCTCAGGGTCTCCTACAATGAGCAGTTCTTC	CASSLRVSYNEQFF
TRBD2	once	TRBJ2-7	TRBV13	TGTGCCAGCAGCTCCCCGGGACTAGCGAATCACGAGCAGTACTTC	CASSSPGLANHEQYF
NA	NA	TRBJ2-7	TRBV6-1	TGTGCCAGCCACCTCCTAGTGGGGAGCTACGAGCAGTACTTC	CASHLLVGSYEQYF
NA	once	TRBJ2-5	TRBV2	TGTGCCAGCAGTGCACAGGGTCTGTTGGAGACCCAGTACTTC	CASSAQGLLETQYF
NA	NA	TRBJ1-6	TRBV7-9	TGTTCCAGCAGCTTAGCACGGTACTCCTATAATTCACCCCTCCACTTT	CSSSLARYSYNSPLHF
TRBD1	NA	TRBJ1-6	TRBV19	TGTGCCAGTAGTTCGGGACAGTATAATTCACCCCTCCACTTT	CASSSGQYNSPLHF
NA	NA	TRBJ2-5	TRBV19	TGTGCCAGTAGTATAGATGGCAGAAGGGGAGAGACCCAGTACTTC	CASSIDGRRGETQYF
NA	few	TRBJ2-3	TRBV2	TGTGCCAGCATGGGGAGTCGGGATACGCAGTATTTT	CASMGSRDTQYF
NA	NA	TRBJ2-1	TRBV7-8	TGTGCCAGCAGCTTAGACTACAGGATCAATGAGCAGTTCTTC	CASSLDYRINEQFF
TRBD1	NA	TRBJ1-4	TRBV28	TGTGCCGGCAACAGGGGCAAAGGCGAAAAACTGTTTTTT	CAGNRGKGEKLFF
NA	NA	TRBJ2-5	TRBV5-1	TGCGCCAGCAGACCTACCGGGACAAGGGCGGGTACCCAGTACTTC	CASRPTGTRAGTQYF
NA	few	TRBJ2-1	TRBV6-1	TGTGCCAGCGGGCAGGGAGGTGAGCAGTTCTTC	CASGQGGEQFF
NA	NA	TRBJ2-7	TRBV27	TGTGCCAGCAGTTTAAACTCCTACGAGCAGTACTTC	CASSLNSYEQYF
TRBD2	NA	TRBJ2-5	TRBV19	TGTGCCAGTAGGCATAGCGGGGGGGAAGAGACCCAGTACTTC	CASRHSGGEETQYF
NA	NA	TRBJ2-5	TRBV4-3	TGCGCCAGCAGCCAGGGTCGAGGGGGGGCCCTAGAGACCCAGTACTTC	CASSQGRGGALETQYF
TRBD2	few	TRBJ2-7	TRBV6-6	TGTGCCAGCAGTTACGGGGCGGGGGGGCACGAGCAGTACTTC	CASSYGAGGHEQYF
TRBD1	NA	TRBJ2-7	TRBV19	TGTGCCAGTAGCCGGGACAGTCTCTACGAGCAGTACTTC	CASSRDSLYEQYF
TRBD1	NA	TRBJ1-1	TRBV11-3	TGTGCCAGCAGCGCCCGACAGGGGAACACTGAAGCTTTCTTT	CASSARQGNTEAFF
NA	NA	TRBJ1-1	TRBV4-1	TGCGCCAGCAGCCAAAGTCGGGGAAGGTACACTGAAGCTTTCTTT	CASSQSRGRYTEAFF
NA	NA	TRBJ1-6	TRBV6-5	TGTGCCAGCAGTCACCGGGGGGATGATTCACCCCTCCACTTT	CASSHRGDDSPLHF
NA	NA	TRBJ2-5	TRBV19	TGTGCCAGTAAGGTCTCAGGGTCGGGGACCCAGTACTTC	CASKVSGSGTQYF
NA	NA	TRBJ1-6	TRBV9	TGTGCCAGCGGGCGGGATAGCTCCTATAATTCACCCCTCCACTTT	CASGRDSSYNSPLHF
NA	NA	TRBJ1-1	TRBV11-3	TGTGCCAGCAGCCCGGGACACAAAAACACTGAAGCTTTCTTT	CASSPGHKNTEAFF
NA	NA	TRBJ1-5	TRBV6-1	TGTGCCATCAGACAGGAGTGGAATCAGCCCCAGCATTTT	CAIRQEWNQPQHF
TRBD1	NA	TRBJ2-1	TRBV11-3	TGTGCCAGCAGCTCAGGGGGCTCCTACAATGAGCAGTTCTTC	CASSSGGSYNEQFF
NA	NA	TRBJ2-3	TRBV6-1	TGTGCCAGCAGTGAAGGTGTTATGCGAACCACAGATACGCAGTATTTT	CASSEGVMRTTDTQYF
NA	NA	TRBJ1-2	TRBV4-1	TGCGCCAGCAGACAGTCGGGACAAAGCAACTATGGCTACACCTTC	CASRQSGQSNYGYTF
TRBD2	few	TRBJ2-1	TRBV10-3	TGTGCCATCAGTGGCCGGACTAGCGGGGGACCTAAGGACCCCTCAAACTCCTACAATGAGCAGTTCTTC	CAISGRTSGGPKDPSNSYNEQFF
TRBD1	NA	TRBJ1-1	TRBV28	TGTGCCAGCAGTCCTACAGGGGTGAGGACTGAAGCTTTCTTT	CASSPTGVRTEAFF
NA	few	TRBJ2-7	TRBV4-3	TGCGCCAGCAGCCAAGACAGGGATCCTTCCTACGAGCAGTACTTC	CASSQDRDPSYEQYF